Listed below are T cell receptor beta chains from one sample, sequenced in a study of blood T cell repertoires in COVID-19. The assay was immunoSEQ multiplex PCR, and TCRdb's table has in-frame clones only and misses some. This sample has 150,000 to 200,000 clones, with about 88% found just once. Material: peripheral blood. These receptors were collected from an older man with active or convalescent COVID-19. Each CDR3 is given with its conserved first and last residue.

V gene	J gene	CDR3 protein
TRBV4-3	TRBJ1-2	CASSQNGISGYTF
TRBV7-6	TRBJ2-2	CASSPRQAPGLNTGELFF
TRBV12-3/TRBV12-4	TRBJ1-2	CASSLKGNYGYTF
TRBV19	TRBJ1-5	CASSIAISGTPIPQHF
TRBV7-2	TRBJ2-2	CASSLGSGGGTGELFF
TRBV10-3	TRBJ1-4	CAISEAQGLTNEKLFF
TRBV27	TRBJ2-7	CASSPGGQGYEQYF
TRBV10-2	TRBJ1-2	CASTGQGRGYTF
TRBV10-2	TRBJ1-6	CASSEMIQGSNSPLHF
TRBV10-3	TRBJ2-7	CAISNSGTGTPYEQYF
TRBV30	TRBJ1-6	CAWSQGALSPLHF
TRBV27	TRBJ2-3	CASSHRGSITDTQYF
TRBV23-1	TRBJ1-3	CAFPATGNTIYF
TRBV5-1	TRBJ1-5	CASSLTGGFQPQHF
TRBV10-2	TRBJ1-1	CASSTTGGRGEAFF
TRBV19	TRBJ2-7	CASSIPGTYEQYF
TRBV4-1	TRBJ1-6	CASSQEVTGGPPLHF
TRBV9	TRBJ1-5	CASSHGTANQPQHF
TRBV2	TRBJ1-4	CASRPGPVTGEKLFF
TRBV30	TRBJ2-7	CAWSLSLTGFTEQYF
TRBV10-3	TRBJ2-1	CAIRAGAIYNEQFF
TRBV9	TRBJ1-1	CASSARGDTEAFF
TRBV5-4	TRBJ1-2	CASSLASGNLYGYTF
TRBV5-1	TRBJ2-2	CASSLGATANTGELFF
TRBV4-1	TRBJ2-1	CASSPHPGGSYNEQFF
TRBV7-9	TRBJ1-4	CASSSDSLANEKLFF
TRBV6-4	TRBJ2-3	CASSLTGVSTDTQYF
TRBV6-5	TRBJ1-6	CASEGGAYNSPLHF
TRBV11-3	TRBJ2-1	CASSRDSSYNEQFF
TRBV4-1	TRBJ2-5	CASSQELGTQYF
TRBV6-2/TRBV6-3	TRBJ2-7	CASSARGSYEQYF
TRBV13	TRBJ1-4	CASSPRQSNEKLFF
TRBV30	TRBJ2-5	CAWSVGGPAYGETQYF
TRBV29-1	TRBJ1-6	CSVKDRGDSPLHF
TRBV4-1	TRBJ2-5	CASSPGGPTQETQYF
TRBV3-1/TRBV3-2	TRBJ2-7	CASSQDINYYEQYF
TRBV28	TRBJ1-1	CASSFGGLNTEAFF
TRBV15	TRBJ1-2	CATSRDRAGGNYGYTF
TRBV30	TRBJ1-6	CAWGDSDSPLHF
TRBV29-1	TRBJ2-3	CSVGGQTDTQYF
TRBV30	TRBJ1-5	CAWSVRQANQPQHF
TRBV3-1/TRBV3-2	TRBJ2-1	CASSQGGGLYNEQFF
TRBV5-1	TRBJ1-1	CASGAGMNTEAFF
TRBV3-1/TRBV3-2	TRBJ1-1	CASSQARGLTSNTEAFF
TRBV28	TRBJ1-1	CASTRGDRIIVTGDTEAFF
TRBV18	TRBJ1-3	CASSVTGLSGNTIYF
TRBV3-1/TRBV3-2	TRBJ2-3	CASSPGDREVDTQYF
TRBV28	TRBJ1-5	CASSQGQVGYQPQHF
TRBV28	TRBJ2-5	CASSAWTVQETQYF
TRBV5-1	TRBJ2-3	CASSLIGGRITDTQYF
TRBV10-3	TRBJ2-7	CATRDRGVDEQYF
TRBV6-5	TRBJ1-2	CASSRGGYGYTF
TRBV10-3	TRBJ2-2	CATKLAQNTGELFF
TRBV5-1	TRBJ2-1	CASSLTSGYNEQFF
TRBV9	TRBJ2-1	CASSVRDNEQFF
TRBV27	TRBJ1-6	CASSPGTGGNSPLHF
TRBV7-9	TRBJ2-5	CASSAAGETQYF
TRBV6-5	TRBJ1-5	CASSYWGGPQHF